The clone carrying this T cell receptor (beta chain) was detected ten times or more. Scientists amplified the TCR beta CDR3 regions from RNA transcripts. The library came from an HTBI-primed first-round RT-PCR and a second-round multiplex PCR. TCRdb passed the multiplex PCR reads through MiXCR, listing each CDR3 protein once. The table lists 340,000 or so distinct CDR3 sequences, roughly 17% of them singletons. These data belong to a study of Graves' ophthalmopathy and Graves' hyperthyroidism. The length of the CDR3 is 11 residues. The V gene's germline CDR1 is GTSNPN and CDR2 SVGIG (reference sequence). The ends were cut back, 3 bases at V and 8 bases at J, with 10 bases in the middle.

The TCR was taken from an adult man with Graves' ophthalmopathy. Material: peripheral blood. The chain employs TRBV30 and TRBJ1-2; D gene uncertain. CDR3 DNA: TGTGCCTGGAGATGGGCAGAAGGCTACACCTTC. This encodes CAWRWAEGYTF. Filled out from reference TRBV30 and TRBJ1-2, the complete variable domain reads SQTIHQWPATLVQPVGSPLSLECTVEGTSNPNLYWYRQAAGRGLQLLFYSVGIGQISSEVPQNLSASRPQDRQFILSSKKLLLSDSGFYLCAWRWAEGYTFGSGTRLTVV.